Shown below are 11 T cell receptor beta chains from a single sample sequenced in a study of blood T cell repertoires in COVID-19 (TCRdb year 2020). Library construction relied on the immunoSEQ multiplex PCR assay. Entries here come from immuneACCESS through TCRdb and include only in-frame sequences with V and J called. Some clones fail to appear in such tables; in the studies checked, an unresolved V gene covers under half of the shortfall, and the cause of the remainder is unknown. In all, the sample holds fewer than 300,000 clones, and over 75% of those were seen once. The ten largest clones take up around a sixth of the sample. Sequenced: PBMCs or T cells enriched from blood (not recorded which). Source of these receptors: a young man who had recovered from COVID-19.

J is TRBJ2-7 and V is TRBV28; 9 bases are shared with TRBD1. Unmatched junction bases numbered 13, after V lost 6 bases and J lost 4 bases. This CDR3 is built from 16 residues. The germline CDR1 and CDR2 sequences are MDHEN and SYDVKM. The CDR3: CASSPTGTGNLYEQYF. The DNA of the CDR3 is TGTGCCAGCAGCCCAACCGGGACAGGGAACCTATACGAGCAGTACTTC.

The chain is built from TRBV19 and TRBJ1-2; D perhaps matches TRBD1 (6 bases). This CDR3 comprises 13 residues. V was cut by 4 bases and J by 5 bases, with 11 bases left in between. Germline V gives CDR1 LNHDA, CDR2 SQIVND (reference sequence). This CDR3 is CASSTGQPYGYTF. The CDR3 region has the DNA TGTGCCAGTAGTACTGGACAGCCTTATGGCTACACCTTC. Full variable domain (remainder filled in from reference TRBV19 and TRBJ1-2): DGGITQSPKYLFRKEGQNVTLSCEQNLNHDAMYWYRQDPGQGLRLIYYSQIVNDFQKGDIAEGYSVSREKKESFPLTVTSAQKNPTAFYLCASSTGQPYGYTFGSGTRLTVV.

CDR3 sequence (DNA): TGCGCCAGCCGATACGCACTAGCGGGAACCTACGAGCAGTACTTC. Its protein product is CASRYALAGTYEQYF. The V and J genes are TRBV5-1 and TRBJ2-7; 10 bases are a match to TRBD2. This CDR3 is built from 15 residues. Germline V lookup: CDR1 SGHRS, CDR2 YFSETQ. V was pared by 7 bases and J by 2 bases, with 9 bases of the junction left unmatched.

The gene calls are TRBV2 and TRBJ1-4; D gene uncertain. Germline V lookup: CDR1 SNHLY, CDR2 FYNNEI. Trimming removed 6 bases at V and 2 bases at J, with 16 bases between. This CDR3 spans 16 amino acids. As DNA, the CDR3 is TGTGCCAGCAGCTGGGATGCGGGGAAGACTAATGAAAAACTGTTTTTT. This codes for CASSWDAGKTNEKLFF.

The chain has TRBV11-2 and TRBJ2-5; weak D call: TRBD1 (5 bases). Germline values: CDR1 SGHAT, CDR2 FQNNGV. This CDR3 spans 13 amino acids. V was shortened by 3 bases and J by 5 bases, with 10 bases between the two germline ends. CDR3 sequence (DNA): TGTGCCAGCAGCTTGGGGCAGGCGGAGACCCAGTACTTC. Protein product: CASSLGQAETQYF.

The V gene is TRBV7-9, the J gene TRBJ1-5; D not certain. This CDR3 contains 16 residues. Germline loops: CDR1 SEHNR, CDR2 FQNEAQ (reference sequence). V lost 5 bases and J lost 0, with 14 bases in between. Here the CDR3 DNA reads TGTGCCAGCAGCCGGGAAAGCAGTCATAGCAATCAGCCCCAGCATTTT. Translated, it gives CASSRESSHSNQPQHF.

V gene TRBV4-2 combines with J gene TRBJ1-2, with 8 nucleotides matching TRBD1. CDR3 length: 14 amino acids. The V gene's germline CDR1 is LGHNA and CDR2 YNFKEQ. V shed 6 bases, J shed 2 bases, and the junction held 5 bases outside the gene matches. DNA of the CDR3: TGTGCCAGCAGTCCGGGACAGGCGAACTATGGCTACACCTTC. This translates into CASSPGQANYGYTF.

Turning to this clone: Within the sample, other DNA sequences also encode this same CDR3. CDR3 DNA sequence: TGTGCCAGTAGTATCGGTGGGCACTACGAGCAGTACTTC. Amino acid sequence: CASSIGGHYEQYF. The V call is TRBV19, the J call TRBJ2-7; D unclear. Germline lookup yields CDR1 LNHDA and CDR2 SQIVND (reference sequence). There are 13 residues in the CDR3. Trimming pared 3 bases from V and 3 bases from J, leaving 9 bases between.

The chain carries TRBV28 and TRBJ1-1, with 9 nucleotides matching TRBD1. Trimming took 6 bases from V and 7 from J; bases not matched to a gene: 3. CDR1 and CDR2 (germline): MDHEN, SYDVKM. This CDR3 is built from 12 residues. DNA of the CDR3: TGTGCCAGCAGCTTGGGACAGGGTGAAGCTTTCTTT. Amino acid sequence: CASSLGQGEAFF.

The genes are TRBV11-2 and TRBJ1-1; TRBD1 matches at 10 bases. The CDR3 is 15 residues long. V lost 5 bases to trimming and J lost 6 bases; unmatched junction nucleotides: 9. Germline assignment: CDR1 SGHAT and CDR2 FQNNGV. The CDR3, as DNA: TGTGCCAGCAGCCCGAGGACAGGGGGAGACGCTGAAGCTTTCTTT. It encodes CASSPRTGGDAEAFF.

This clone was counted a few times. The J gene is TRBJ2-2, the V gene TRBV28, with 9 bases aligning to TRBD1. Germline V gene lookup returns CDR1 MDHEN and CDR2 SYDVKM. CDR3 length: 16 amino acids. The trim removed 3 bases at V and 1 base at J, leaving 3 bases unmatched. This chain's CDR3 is CASSFPGQGNTGELFF. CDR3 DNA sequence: TGTGCCAGCAGTTTCCCGGGACAGGGGAACACCGGGGAGCTGTTTTTT. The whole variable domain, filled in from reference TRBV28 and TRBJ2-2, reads DVKVTQSSRYLVKRTGEKVFLECVQDMDHENMFWYRQDPGLGLRLIYFSYDVKMKEKGDIPEGYSVSREKKERFSLILESASTNQTSMYLCASSFPGQGNTGELFFGEGSRLTVL.